These 24 T cell receptor beta chains originate from one sample sequenced in a study of T cells in Graves' hyperthyroidism and ophthalmopathy. Amplification targeted TCR beta CDR3 regions from RNA transcripts. HTBI primers were the set used in a first-round RT-PCR of the TCR CDR3. MiXCR was run by TCRdb on the multiplex PCR reads, yielding one entry per CDR3 protein. This sample has roughly 380,000 distinct CDR3 sequences, with approximately 19% found just once. Sequenced input: blood. The receptors stem from a woman between 18 and 29 years old with Graves' hyperthyroidism.

This clonotype was observed a handful of times. This chain uses TRBV29-1 with TRBJ2-1; D gene unclear. The V and J ends lost 6 bases and 1 base respectively, with 16 bases between them. The germline V gene encodes CDR1 SQVTM and CDR2 ANQGSEA. The length of the CDR3 is 15 residues. The CDR3 nucleotides read TGCAGCGTGCTTAAGGTTCGTGGGTCCTACAATGAGCAGTTCTTC. Amino acid sequence: CSVLKVRGSYNEQFF.

This clonotype was recorded many times. V gene TRBV29-1 combines with J gene TRBJ2-5; D is perhaps TRBD1 (6 bases). Trimming removed 8 bases from V and 3 bases from J, with 19 bases in between. Germline loops: CDR1 SQVTM, CDR2 ANQGSEA. CDR3 size: 14 residues. The CDR3: CSPDRDTIKETQYF. In nucleotides, the CDR3 is TGCAGCCCCGACCGGGACACCATAAAAGAGACCCAGTACTTC.

This clonotype was found many times. The chain uses TRBV20-1 and TRBJ1-2; 7 bases are a match to TRBD1. Germline CDR1 and CDR2: DFQATT and SNEGSKA (reference sequence). The CDR3 contains 14 residues. V shed 6 bases and J 2 bases; nucleotides not matched to a gene: 9. CDR3 residues: CSAPGTGANYGYTF. The CDR3 bases are TGCAGTGCCCCGGGTACAGGGGCAAACTATGGCTACACCTTC.

This CDR3 is CSARTLAGGPETQYF. The CDR3 nucleotides read TGCAGTGCTAGAACCCTAGCGGGAGGGCCGGAGACCCAGTACTTC. V usage is TRBV20-1 and J usage is TRBJ2-5; 12 nucleotides line up with TRBD2. V was clipped by 2 bases and J by 5 bases; unmatched bases: 6. CDR3 length: 15 amino acids. Germline V CDR1 and CDR2: DFQATT, SNEGSKA (reference sequence).

The table lists this clonotype with many counts. The chain joins TRBV5-1 to TRBJ1-1; 7 bases are a match to TRBD1. V trimming: 6 bases; J trimming: 7 bases; junction bases outside the gene matches: 12. The CDR3 covers 14 residues. The germline gives CDR1 SGHRS, CDR2 YFSETQ. The CDR3 sequence: CASTEGASTFEAFF. CDR3 sequence (DNA): TGCGCCAGCACCGAGGGGGCCAGTACCTTTGAAGCTTTCTTT.

Many counts were recorded for this clonotype. The rearrangement joins TRBV12-3 or TRBV12-4 to TRBJ1-5; D remains ambiguous. CDR3 size: 13 residues. The V gene lost 3 bases and the J gene lost 4 bases, with 7 bases spanning the gap. In nucleotides, the CDR3 is TGTGCCAGCAGTTTGGTAGTTAATCAGCCCCAGCATTTT. It yields the protein CASSLVVNQPQHF.

This clonotype was observed many times. The chain is built from TRBV20-1 and TRBJ1-5; the D is unclear. Germline V gene lookup returns CDR1 DFQATT and CDR2 SNEGSKA (reference sequence). Trimming took 2 bases from V and 7 from J, leaving 6 bases between them. This CDR3 is 11 amino acids long. CDR3 in amino acids: CSARLGQPQHF. CDR3 bases: TGCAGTGCTAGACTGGGCCAGCCCCAGCATTTT.

This clonotype appeared many times. V and J are TRBV7-2 and TRBJ2-7, with D unresolved. The germline CDR1 and CDR2 sequences are SGHTA and FQGNSA. Trimming shortened V by 6 bases and J by 6 bases, and 18 bases separated the two germline ends. The CDR3 runs to 14 residues. The CDR3 sequence: CASSYSAAPGEQYF. DNA of the CDR3: TGTGCCAGCAGTTATTCGGCCGCCCCTGGCGAGCAGTACTTC. The variable domain in full, completed from reference TRBV7-2 and TRBJ2-7, reads GAGVSQSPSNKVTEKGKDVELRCDPISGHTALYWYRQSLGQGLEFLIYFQGNSAPDKSGLPSDRFSAERTGGSVSTLTIQRTQQEDSAVYLCASSYSAAPGEQYFGPGTRLTVT.

This clonotype was observed a single time. The junction departs from germline at one end; a sequencing error may be responsible. This chain links TRBV6-1 with TRBJ1-5; D possibly corresponds to TRBD1 (5 bases). This CDR3 is built from 16 residues. Germline V gene data show CDR1 as MNHNS and CDR2 as SASEGT. The CDR3 here is CASIPSVGDSNQPQHF. DNA of the CDR3: TGTGCAAGCATCCCCAGTGTGGGGGATAGCAATCAGCCCCAGCATTTT.

This clonotype was picked up many times. The chain uses TRBV7-8 and TRBJ2-5; TRBD1 matches 7 bases. The CDR3 has 13 amino acids. J gave up 4 bases and V 4 bases, and 3 bases lay outside the gene matches. CDR1 SGHVS and CDR2 FQNEAQ come from the germline V gene. The CDR3 bases are TGTGCCAGCAGCTCGGACAGGCGAGAGACCCAGTACTTC. Amino acids: CASSSDRRETQYF.

This clonotype was recorded at least ten times. The rearrangement uses TRBV3-1 and TRBJ1-1; 8 bases are shared with TRBD1. Germline lookup yields CDR1 LGHDT and CDR2 YNNKEL (reference sequence). The CDR3 totals 13 residues. V lost 4 bases, J lost 11 bases, and 9 bases stayed unmatched. The CDR3 sequence is CASSLDRELVAFF. DNA of the CDR3: TGTGCCAGCAGCCTGGACAGGGAGTTGGTCGCTTTCTTT.

This clonotype was seen repeatedly, ten times or more. V gene TRBV29-1 combines with J gene TRBJ2-7; 7 bases are a match to TRBD1. V was pared by 5 bases and J by 1 base, with 5 bases of the junction left unmatched. The germline V gene encodes CDR1 SQVTM and CDR2 ANQGSEA. The CDR3 consists of 13 residues. Here the CDR3 DNA reads TGCAGCGTTACAGGGGTCCTATCCTACGAGCAGTACTTC. The encoded protein is CSVTGVLSYEQYF.

In this sample, this clonotype turned up many times. The chain combines TRBV20-1 with TRBJ2-5; possible D gene TRBD1, 6 bases. The germline CDR1 and CDR2 sequences are DFQATT and SNEGSKA (reference sequence). With 0 bases removed from V and 1 base from J, the gap between germline ends came to 9 bases. The CDR3 sequence is 14 residues long. DNA of the CDR3: TGCAGTGCTAGAGATCACAGGGCCCAAGAGACCCAGTACTTC. Encoded protein: CSARDHRAQETQYF.

At least ten counts were recorded for this clonotype. V usage is TRBV6-5 and J usage is TRBJ1-6, with TRBD1 identical over 8 bases. V shed 1 base, J shed 10 bases, and the junction held 6 bases outside the gene matches. The germline V gene encodes CDR1 MNHEY and CDR2 SVGAGI. The CDR3 has 15 amino acids. DNA of the CDR3: TGTGCCAGCAGTTACTTTCGACAGGGGAGGTCACCCCTCCACTTT. The encoded protein is CASSYFRQGRSPLHF.

As regards this clonotype: A clone one base away is much larger, so this may be a read error. In this CDR3 the conserved last residue, phenylalanine or tryptophan, is missing, so a read error is likely. V gene TRBV28 combines with J gene TRBJ1-5; possible D gene TRBD1, 5 bases. CDR3 length equals 14 residues. CDR1 and CDR2 (germline): MDHEN, SYDVKM. V was shortened by 3 bases and J by 7 bases, with 13 bases between the two germline ends. CDR3 protein: CASSFREGGQPQHY. The DNA for the CDR3 is TGTGCCAGCAGTTTCAGGGAGGGAGGGCAGCCCCAGCATTAT.

The chain carries TRBV6-1 and TRBJ2-7, with unresolved D. Per germline, CDR1 MNHNS and CDR2 SASEGT. CDR3 length equals 12 residues. Trimming took off 5 bases at V and 5 bases at J, with 10 bases between the two ends. The CDR3 sequence is CASSRIPNEQYF. The CDR3 region has the DNA TGTGCCAGCAGTCGGATCCCCAACGAGCAGTACTTC.

This clonotype has a count of ten or more. The J gene is TRBJ1-1, the V gene TRBV29-1; D is ambiguous. Trimming stripped 4 bases from V and 4 bases from J, with 7 bases between. CDR1 SQVTM and CDR2 ANQGSEA come from the germline V gene. CDR3 size: 11 residues. CDR3 nucleotides: TGCAGCGTTGCTCTTAGCACTGAAGCTTTCTTT. Its protein is CSVALSTEAFF.

This clonotype was recorded many times. V and J are TRBV19 and TRBJ1-2, with no clear D. With 4 bases removed from V and 0 bases from J, the gap between germline ends came to 21 bases. The CDR3 contains 18 residues. The germline gives CDR1 LNHDA, CDR2 SQIVND (reference sequence). The CDR3 loop is CASSTRPLKARANYGYTF. CDR3 nucleotide sequence: TGTGCCAGTAGTACCCGGCCCCTAAAGGCACGAGCTAACTATGGCTACACCTTC.

This clonotype has a single count. The rearrangement uses TRBV6-2 or TRBV6-3 and TRBJ1-2; D is ambiguous. Germline lookup yields CDR1 MNHEY and CDR2 SVGEGT. The ends were cut back, 6 bases at V and 4 bases at J, with 15 bases in the middle. This CDR3 comprises 14 residues. CDR3: CASRGSRFVYGYTF. The CDR3, as DNA: TGTGCCAGCAGAGGGTCTCGGTTCGTCTATGGCTACACCTTC.

This chain uses TRBV13 with TRBJ1-2; D remains unclear. The germline V gene encodes CDR1 PRHDT and CDR2 FYEKMQ (reference sequence). This CDR3 spans 12 amino acids. Trimming removed 5 bases at V and 8 bases at J, with 12 bases between. The CDR3 DNA reads TGTGCCAGCAGCCCAAGATACCGAGGCTACACCTTC. Its translation is CASSPRYRGYTF. Looking up the rest from reference TRBV13 and TRBJ1-2 gives the full variable domain: AAGVIQSPRHLIKEKRETATLKCYPIPRHDTVYWYQQGPGQDPQFLISFYEKMQSDKGSIPDRFSAQQFSDYHSELNMSSLELGDSALYFCASSPRYRGYTFGSGTRLTVV.

This clonotype was counted many times. A much more abundant neighbour one base away suggests this may be a read error. The chain has TRBV28 and TRBJ2-7; D is tentatively TRBD1 or TRBD2 (5 bases each). CDR3 length: 14 residues. Trimming removed 6 bases at V and 7 bases at J, with 19 bases between. The V gene's germline CDR1 is MDHEN and CDR2 SYDVKM. CDR3 sequence (DNA): TGTGCCAGCAGGACGGGACGGAGCTCGGGTGAGCAGTACTTC. Protein sequence: CASRTGRSSGEQYF.

V usage is TRBV29-1 and J usage is TRBJ1-3; 7 bases map to TRBD1. V trimming: 5 bases; J trimming: 0 bases; junction bases outside the gene matches: 7. Germline V CDR1 and CDR2: SQVTM, ANQGSEA. The CDR3 is made up of 15 amino acids. The CDR3 DNA follows: TGCAGCGTTAAAGCAGGGACAGACTCTGGAAACACCATATATTTT. It translates to CSVKAGTDSGNTIYF.

The chain has TRBV6-2 or TRBV6-3 and TRBJ2-5, with TRBD1 identical over 7 bases. Germline V lookup: CDR1 MNHEY, CDR2 SVGEGT. This CDR3 contains 15 residues. J gave up 5 bases and V 2 bases, and 8 bases lay outside the gene matches. In nucleotides, the CDR3 is TGTGCCAGCAGTTACCCACAGGGGATGGGCGAGACCCAGTACTTC. Residues: CASSYPQGMGETQYF.

Ten or more counts support this clonotype. The rearrangement joins TRBV6-1 to TRBJ1-5, with 7 bases identical to TRBD1. V lost 2 bases and J lost 3; bases outside the gene matches: 1. There are 14 residues in the CDR3. The germline gives CDR1 MNHNS, CDR2 SASEGT. The CDR3 nucleotides read TGTGCCAGCAGTGAAACAGGGGACAATCAGCCCCAGCATTTT. Amino acids: CASSETGDNQPQHF.